This TCR beta chain emerged from a study of blood T cell repertoires in COVID-19. Study-wide context: Researchers got acute and convalescent COVID-19 samples from the United States, Italy and Spain. T cells, B-cell-depleted T cells, or PBMCs provided the cDNA or gDNA that served as material.

CDR3 length: 13 residues. CDR1 is LGHDT and CDR2 is YNNKEL in the germline V gene (reference sequence). V shed 5 bases and J shed 3 bases, with 11 bases lying between them. Assay: immunoSEQ multiplex PCR; the TCRdb copy retains only in-frame clones and omits some. The table has some 180,000 clones, around 80% seen once. The TCR was taken from a woman in her thirties or forties with COVID-19, enrolled during active disease. The chain joins TRBV3-1 (or the pseudogene TRBV3-2) to TRBJ2-7; the D gene is possibly TRBD1 (5 bases). Sequencing input: peripheral blood. The DNA for the CDR3 is TGTGCCAGCAGCTTTGAAAGGGGCTACGAGCAGTACTTC. Translated, it gives CASSFERGYEQYF.